The 5 T cell receptor beta chains given below trace back to one sample, sequenced in a study of T cell repertoires in cytomegalovirus infection. Each CDR3 protein gets one entry after TCRdb re-called the reads with MiXCR. The table lists hundreds of thousands of distinct CDR3 sequences, approximately 33% of them singletons, with 15% to 20% in the top ten. These TCRs are of unknown antigen specificity. This sample comprised cultured PBMCs, obtained from culture after CMV antigen stimulation. These receptors were collected from a human donor in good health (CMV status not recorded). Some clones in this sample may be carry-over from other donors' samples.

This clonotype occurred many times. The chain has TRBV7-2 and TRBJ1-4, with D unresolved. V lost 2 bases and J lost 3, with 13 bases in between. CDR3 length: 16 residues. In germline, CDR1 is SGHTA, CDR2 FQGNSA. CDR3 DNA: TGTGCCAGCAGCTTAAGGGCAGGATTGTCTAATGAAAAACTGTTTTTT. Protein: CASSLRAGLSNEKLFF. The full variable domain, rest sourced from reference TRBV7-2 and TRBJ1-4, is GAGVSQSPSNKVTEKGKDVELRCDPISGHTALYWYRQSLGQGLEFLIYFQGNSAPDKSGLPSDRFSAERTGGSVSTLTIQRTQQEDSAVYLCASSLRAGLSNEKLFFGSGTQLSVL.

The CDR3 reads CATRYRQEDDYTF. CDR3 nucleotides: TGCGCCACTCGTTATAGACAGGAAGATGACTACACCTTC. The rearrangement links TRBV5-1 to TRBJ1-2; weak D call: TRBD1 (6 bases). Trimming cost V 9 bases and J 10 bases, with 22 bases left between them. Germline V CDR1 and CDR2: SGHRS, YFSETQ. The CDR3 extends over 13 amino acids.

The gene calls are TRBV19 and TRBJ2-1; the match to TRBD2 covers 11 bases. The CDR3 is made up of 16 amino acids. CDR1 is LNHDA and CDR2 is SQIVND in the germline V gene (reference sequence). V lost 5 bases to trimming and J lost 11 bases; unmatched junction nucleotides: 14. In DNA form, the CDR3 reads TGTGCCAGTAGTTTCTCGCAAGTAGCGGGAGGGCCACAGCAGTTCTTC. This encodes CASSFSQVAGGPQQFF.

The CDR3 DNA sequence: TGTGCCACCAGGAGACAGGGGGGGACTAATGAAAAACTGTTTTTT. Protein sequence: CATRRQGGTNEKLFF. The genes are TRBV5-3 and TRBJ1-4, with TRBD1 matching 9 bases. TRBV5-3 is sorted into the ORF group, with uncertain function. V shed 9 bases and J 2 bases; nucleotides not matched to a gene: 8. CDR3 size: 15 residues.

This clonotype was counted only a few times. The chain carries TRBV27 and TRBJ1-5; D is uncertain. This CDR3 is 10 amino acids long. The V gene lost 8 bases and the J gene lost 7 bases, with 6 bases spanning the gap. Germline lookup yields CDR1 MNHEY and CDR2 SMNVEV (reference sequence). CDR3 loop: CASGVQPQHF. In nucleotides, the CDR3 is TGTGCCAGCGGGGTCCAGCCCCAGCATTTT.